The TCR beta chain under discussion was sequenced for a study of radiation and T cells in renal cell carcinoma. Study at large: Nephrectomy followed 15 Gy stereotactic body radiation by 4 weeks. General study points: In blood, top tumor clones expanded by 2 weeks, shrinking by 4.

The time point: blood 2 weeks post-SBRT. Documented treatment: 15 Gy SBRT to primary tumor, nephrectomy 4 weeks later. Radiation-treated patients gave blood at baseline, week 2 and week 4. Clear cell pathology was present in this patient's renal cell carcinoma. Germline CDR1 is LNHDA and CDR2 is SQIVND (reference sequence). The length of the CDR3 is 13 residues. As for this clone: What it binds is unknown.

Clones were sequenced by immunoSEQ multiplex PCR, and TCRdb holds only the in-frame ones, with some missing. Among tens of thousands of clones listed, around 78% were seen once. This sequence joins TRBV19 and TRBJ1-1; maybe TRBD1 (6 bases). The TCR originated in a man in his sixties with renal cell carcinoma. The sequencing used blood, collected from a patient whose treatment included radiotherapy and nephrectomy. As DNA, the CDR3 is TGTGCTACGTGGGGGCCGCTGAACACTGAAGCTTTCTTT. It specifies CATWGPLNTEAFF. Using reference TRBV19 and TRBJ1-1 for the parts outside the CDR3, the full variable domain is DGGITQSPKYLFRKEGQNVTLSCEQNLNHDAMYWYRQDPGQGLRLIYYSQIVNDFQKGDIAEGYSVSREKKESFPLTVTSAQKNPTAFYLCATWGPLNTEAFFGQGTRLTVV.